This passage covers 4 T cell receptor beta chains from one sample sequenced in a study of siplizumab effects on memory and regulatory T cells. Generated by immunoSEQ multiplex PCR, the TCRdb table keeps only in-frame clones and is missing some. Of 99,000 or so clones detected, about 92% appear once; the ten largest clones hold 0.32%. Specimen: CD4+ T cells sorted from blood. The receptors stem from a human donor in good health.

The sample holds one count of this clone. The chain links TRBV6-5 to TRBJ1-1; 8 bases fit TRBD1. Trimming removed 5 bases from V and 6 bases from J; junction bases left unmatched: 11. Looked up from germline, CDR1 is MNHEY and CDR2 is SVGAGI. CDR3 length: 15 residues. The CDR3 nucleotides are TGTGCCAGCAGTCCCCTGTTTTTACAGGGGGCTGAAGCTTTCTTT. Its translation is CASSPLFLQGAEAFF.

This chain uses TRBV6-5 with TRBJ1-3; no clear D. The CDR3 contains 15 residues. V was clipped by 0 bases and J by 7 bases, with 13 bases between them. Germline CDR1 reads MNHEY; CDR2 reads SVGAGI. In DNA, the CDR3 is TGTGCCAGCAGTTACTCCGGTGGGCGCGGTAACACCATATATTTT. Translating it yields CASSYSGGRGNTIYF.

The chain employs TRBV6-5 and TRBJ2-7; D may be TRBD1 (6 bases). The CDR3 consists of 15 residues. Deletions cut 2 bases from V and 5 bases from J, with 16 bases between. Germline V gives CDR1 MNHEY, CDR2 SVGAGI. The CDR3 spells CASSYRWAGANEQYF. CDR3 bases: TGTGCCAGCAGTTACCGTTGGGCAGGGGCCAACGAGCAGTACTTC.

The V gene is TRBV6-5, the J gene TRBJ2-5, with 7 bases lining up with TRBD1. V dropped 2 bases and J dropped 5; count of bases not matched to a gene: 2. Germline CDR1 is MNHEY and CDR2 is SVGAGI. The CDR3 is 13 amino acids. Here the CDR3 reads CASSYLTGETQYF. The CDR3, as DNA: TGTGCCAGCAGTTACCTGACAGGGGAGACCCAGTACTTC.